The clone carrying this T cell receptor beta chain was found many times. Its target is unknown. The length of the CDR3 is 15 residues. The germline CDR1 and CDR2 sequences are SGHNT and YYREEE (reference sequence). After removal of 0 bases from V and 2 bases from J, the junction contained 5 bases not matched to a gene. The sample comes from a study of T cell repertoires in cytomegalovirus infection. About the research overall: Evidence of both CMV infection and a matching HLA type came from public TCR beta signatures. Regarding the study as a whole: There were HLA-C-restricted CMV-specific TCR beta clonotypes dominating the ex vivo response. Summed public TCR beta family frequency identified CMV carriers bearing the relevant HLA.

TCRdb called the reads again in MiXCR, with one record for every CDR3 protein. The sample carries approximately 490,000 distinct CDR3 sequences, approximately 11% recorded once. The sequenced sample consisted of PBMCs. The source of this sequence is a human donor in good health (CMV status not recorded). Some clones in this sample may be carry-over from other donors' samples. The rearrangement links TRBV5-4 to TRBJ2-7; 7 nucleotides agree with TRBD1. The CDR3 nucleotides are TGTGCCAGCAGCTTGGCCGGGACAGAAGCCTACGAGCAGTACTTC. It specifies CASSLAGTEAYEQYF.